These T cell receptor beta chains were read from a single sample in a study of blood T cell repertoires in COVID-19. The assay was immunoSEQ multiplex PCR, and TCRdb's table has in-frame clones only and misses some. Here the sample spans about 40,000 clones, 88% being singletons. Sequencing input: peripheral blood. The source is a woman between 70 and 85 years old with acute or convalescent COVID-19. Both conserved end residues are part of each CDR3. A D gene is named only where the DNA matches it firmly. A clone size is listed for some rows: how often the clone was seen (once, few, many), or a class if it is expanded.

CASSPLAGGSTDTQYF TGTGCCAGCAGCCCCTTAGCGGGAGGAAGCACAGATACGCAGTATTTT TRBJ2-3 TRBV11-1 - TRBD2
CASGLTLNPGHTNTGELFF TGTGCTAGTGGTTTGACCCTAAACCCGGGACACACGAACACCGGGGAGCTGTTTTTT TRBJ2-2 TRBV12-5 - -
CASSFSGMETQYF TGTGCCAGCAGTTTTAGCGGGATGGAGACCCAGTACTTC TRBJ2-5 TRBV12-3/TRBV12-4 - TRBD2
CASSLSGSPGTLAKNIQYF TGTGCCAGCAGCCTCAGCGGGAGTCCGGGGACACTAGCCAAAAACATTCAGTACTTC TRBJ2-4 TRBV3-1/TRBV3-2 - TRBD2
CAWSAYEGDQPQHF TGTGCCTGGAGTGCTTATGAGGGGGATCAGCCCCAGCATTTT TRBJ1-5 TRBV30 - -
CASSVGGVNTEAFF TGTGCCAGCAGCGTAGGCGGGGTGAACACTGAAGCTTTCTTT TRBJ1-1 TRBV9 - -
CATISSAVNTGELFF TGTGCCACCATAAGCTCGGCGGTTAACACCGGGGAGCTGTTTTTT TRBJ2-2 TRBV2 - -
CASSQYTGSNQPQHF TGTGCCAGCAGCCAATACACAGGGAGCAATCAGCCCCAGCATTTT TRBJ1-5 TRBV3-1/TRBV3-2 - -
CASSQDGPGGTDTQYF TGTGCCAGCAGCCAAGATGGTCCAGGGGGCACAGATACGCAGTATTTT TRBJ2-3 TRBV4-2 - -
CAWRRDSHTEAFF TGTGCCTGGAGGCGGGACAGTCACACTGAAGCTTTCTTT TRBJ1-1 TRBV30 - TRBD1
CASNAGGVRNEQFF TGTGCCAGCAATGCGGGAGGGGTGAGGAATGAGCAGTTCTTC TRBJ2-1 TRBV27 - TRBD2
CASSHLAGSYNEQFF TGCGCCAGCAGTCACCTGGCGGGAAGCTACAATGAGCAGTTCTTC TRBJ2-1 TRBV4-3 - -
CASSERLTDTQYF TGTGCCAGCAGTGAGAGACTTACAGATACGCAGTATTTT TRBJ2-3 TRBV2 - -
CATETSGRALETQYF TGTGCCACCGAGACTAGCGGGAGGGCCTTGGAGACCCAGTACTTC TRBJ2-5 TRBV6-5 - TRBD2
CASSSGTTNSPLHF TGTGCCAGCAGTTCCGGGACTACAAATTCACCCCTCCACTTT TRBJ1-6 TRBV27 few -
CAISESAGTSEKLFF TGTGCCATCAGTGAGTCGGCAGGGACATCCGAAAAACTGTTTTTT TRBJ1-4 TRBV10-3 - -
CASSLTGGPSTDTQYF TGTGCCAGCAGTCTTACGGGGGGCCCGAGCACAGATACGCAGTATTTT TRBJ2-3 TRBV3-1/TRBV3-2 - -
CASRGPQETQYF TGCGCCAGCAGGGGGCCGCAAGAGACCCAGTACTTC TRBJ2-5 TRBV10-2 once -
CSVEDPRGATTDTQYF TGCAGCGTTGAAGATCCCCGGGGGGCAACCACAGATACGCAGTATTTT TRBJ2-3 TRBV29-1 - -
CASSGQERLVPYNEQFF TGTGCCAGCAGCGGCCAGGAGCGACTAGTCCCCTACAATGAGCAGTTCTTC TRBJ2-1 TRBV11-3 once -
CASSWDRGDYGYTF TGTGCCAGCAGCTGGGACAGGGGAGACTATGGCTACACCTTC TRBJ1-2 TRBV7-2 - TRBD1
CASSLSTGQNEKLFF TGTGCCAGCAGCCTTTCGACAGGACAAAATGAAAAACTGTTTTTT TRBJ1-4 TRBV7-9 - -
CAISESGTGVGNQPQHF TGTGCCATCAGTGAGTCTGGAACAGGGGTCGGCAATCAGCCCCAGCATTTT TRBJ1-5 TRBV10-3 - TRBD1
CASSFLGQTETEAFF TGTGCCAGCAGTTTCTTGGGTCAGACGGAGACTGAAGCTTTCTTT TRBJ1-1 TRBV27 once -
CASSQDQTGRRDTEAFF TGCGCCAGCAGCCAAGATCAGACAGGGAGACGAGACACTGAAGCTTTCTTT TRBJ1-1 TRBV4-1 - TRBD1
CASSYEASGRYGYTF TGTGCCAGCAGTTACGAAGCTTCAGGGCGGTATGGCTACACCTTC TRBJ1-2 TRBV6-6 - -
CASSIRTGVSTDTQYF TGTGCCAGCAGTATCCGGACAGGGGTTTCCACAGATACGCAGTATTTT TRBJ2-3 TRBV27 - TRBD1
CASSVDSKDSPLHF TGTGCCAGCAGCGTAGACAGCAAGGATTCACCCCTCCACTTT TRBJ1-6 TRBV9 - -
CASSWPGTEAFF TGTGCCAGCAGTTGGCCCGGGACAGAAGCTTTCTTT TRBJ1-1 TRBV6-2/TRBV6-3 once -
CASRLSGVGTEAFF TGTGCCAGCAGACTCTCGGGGGTAGGGACTGAAGCTTTCTTT TRBJ1-1 TRBV6-5 - -
CASSFNRGLVQPQHF TGTGCCAGCAGTTTCAACAGGGGATTAGTTCAGCCCCAGCATTTT TRBJ1-5 TRBV28 - TRBD1
CATQKGFVDPETQYF TGTGCCACCCAAAAGGGGTTCGTAGACCCAGAGACCCAGTACTTC TRBJ2-5 TRBV6-5 - -
CASSVRTGELFF TGTGCCAGTAGTGTTCGGACCGGGGAGCTGTTTTTT TRBJ2-2 TRBV19 - -
CASSSPGSGANVLTF TGTGCCAGCAGCTCACCGGGATCTGGGGCCAACGTCCTGACTTTC TRBJ2-6 TRBV7-2 - -
CASSVYLGETQYF TGTGCCAGCAGTGTTTATCTCGGTGAGACCCAGTACTTC TRBJ2-5 TRBV6-4 - -
CATMSIGSSVGQVYTTGELFF TGTGCCACGATGTCCATTGGGAGTTCGGTCGGACAGGTTTACACCACCGGGGAGCTGTTTTTT TRBJ2-2 TRBV24-1 - TRBD1
CASSFTGNTYNEQFF TGCGCCAGCAGCTTCACAGGGAACACTTACAATGAGCAGTTCTTC TRBJ2-1 TRBV5-1 few -
CASEELAGENTGELFF TGTGCCAGCGAAGAACTAGCGGGAGAGAACACCGGGGAGCTGTTTTTT TRBJ2-2 TRBV25-1 - TRBD2
CASSLAGNAEAFF TGTGCCAGCAGCTTAGCAGGGAACGCTGAAGCTTTCTTT TRBJ1-1 TRBV11-3 - -
CASSSGENIQYF TGCGCCAGCAGCAGCGGAGAAAACATTCAGTACTTC TRBJ2-4 TRBV5-1 - -
CASSPSQEEKLFF TGTGCCAGTAGCCCATCACAGGAAGAAAAACTGTTTTTT TRBJ1-4 TRBV19 - -
CASGPDTEAFF TGTGCCAGCGGCCCCGACACTGAAGCTTTCTTT TRBJ1-1 TRBV28 - -
CATSRGSGSVNTGELFF TGTGCCACCAGCAGAGGTAGCGGGTCGGTGAACACCGGGGAGCTGTTTTTT TRBJ2-2 TRBV15 - TRBD2
CASSISGTVGYTF TGTGCCAGCAGTATATCCGGGACAGTCGGCTACACCTTC TRBJ1-2 TRBV6-2/TRBV6-3 - TRBD1
CASSQAAGYEAFF TGTGCCAGCAGCCAAGCAGCAGGATATGAAGCTTTCTTT TRBJ1-1 TRBV14 - -